The 27 T cell receptor beta chains below all came from one sample that was sequenced in a study of blood T cell repertoires in COVID-19. Using immunoSEQ multiplex PCR, the repertoire was profiled, and TCRdb retains in-frame clones only, with some absent. This table has about 200,000 clones, 85% appearing once. The specimen was PBMCs or T cells enriched from blood (not recorded which). The receptor set was obtained from a man aged 40-50 years who had recovered from COVID-19.

The table lists this clone with a few counts. The chain carries TRBV5-6 and TRBJ2-7; D is possibly TRBD2 (7 bases). CDR3 size: 14 residues. The germline CDR1 and CDR2 sequences are SGHDT and YYEEEE. Trimming removed 0 bases at V and 5 bases at J, with 12 bases between. The CDR3 DNA reads TGTGCCAGCAGCTTGGCCGGGGGGCTCAACGAGCAGTACTTC. The encoded protein is CASSLAGGLNEQYF.

The genes are TRBV2 and TRBJ1-6, with TRBD1 as a possible D gene (5 bases). Trimming stripped 6 bases from V and 10 bases from J, with 16 bases between. The CDR3 covers 14 residues. Germline V lookup: CDR1 SNHLY, CDR2 FYNNEI. This CDR3 is CASRSQGKGSPLHF. CDR3 coding DNA: TGTGCCAGCAGGAGTCAGGGAAAAGGCTCACCCCTCCACTTT.

This chain uses TRBV11-1 with TRBJ1-1; no clear D. Germline V gives CDR1 SGHAT, CDR2 FQDESV (reference sequence). With 6 bases removed from V and 2 bases from J, the gap between germline ends came to 10 bases. CDR3 length equals 13 residues. CDR3 coding DNA: TGTGCCAGCAGGGTAGGAGTTAACACTGAAGCTTTCTTT. Translated: CASRVGVNTEAFF.

The rearrangement joins TRBV10-3 to TRBJ2-7, with TRBD2 matching 13 bases. Per the germline V gene, CDR1 is ENHRY and CDR2 is SYGVKD. V dropped 2 bases and J dropped 7; count of bases not matched to a gene: 5. The CDR3 is made up of 15 amino acids. CDR3: CAISEGLAGVTEQYF. The CDR3 bases are TGTGCCATCAGTGAGGGACTAGCGGGAGTAACGGAGCAGTACTTC.

This clone was detected a few times. The CDR3 protein is CASSSAGTGVYSPLHF. The CDR3 DNA reads TGTGCCAGCAGTTCCGCCGGGACAGGGGTTTATTCACCCCTCCACTTT. The V gene is TRBV6-2 or TRBV6-3, the J gene TRBJ1-6; 10 nucleotides match TRBD1. Germline-derived CDR1 and CDR2 are MNHEY and SVGEGT. The CDR3 contains 16 residues. Trimming took 4 bases from V and 8 from J; bases not matched to a gene: 8.

This chain uses TRBV9 with TRBJ2-2, with 10 bases lining up with TRBD2. V was clipped by 3 bases and J by 5 bases; unmatched bases: 10. The CDR3 runs to 17 residues. From germline, CDR1 is SGDLS and CDR2 YYNGEE. CDR3 sequence reads: CASSAQGVAGGTGELFF. In DNA form, the CDR3 reads TGTGCCAGCAGCGCTCAGGGAGTAGCGGGAGGAACCGGGGAGCTGTTTTTT. Drawing the rest from reference TRBV9 and TRBJ2-2, the complete variable domain is DSGVTQTPKHLITATGQRVTLRCSPRSGDLSVYWYQQSLDQGLQFLIQYYNGEERAKGNILERFSAQQFPDLHSELNLSSLELGDSALYFCASSAQGVAGGTGELFFGEGSRLTVL.

This chain uses TRBV7-3 with TRBJ1-1; no reliable D call. Looked up from germline, CDR1 is SGHTA and CDR2 is FQGTGA. The CDR3 extends over 15 amino acids. V shed 5 bases and J shed 0 bases, with 13 bases lying between them. CDR3 sequence (DNA): TGTGCCAGCAGCCTCATCGGGAGGTTGAACACTGAAGCTTTCTTT. Amino acids: CASSLIGRLNTEAFF.

V gene TRBV5-4 combines with J gene TRBJ2-7, with 8 bases aligning to TRBD2. V lost 0 bases, J lost 1 base, and 6 bases stayed unmatched. This CDR3 is built from 16 residues. Germline V gene lookup returns CDR1 SGHNT and CDR2 YYREEE (reference sequence). CDR3 coding DNA: TGTGCCAGCAGCTTGGCCGGGGGGGGGAGGTCCTACGAGCAGTACTTC. It yields the protein CASSLAGGGRSYEQYF.

The chain has TRBV27 and TRBJ2-7; 9 bases are shared with TRBD2. The V gene end was trimmed by 5 bases and the J gene end by 1 base; junction bases not matched to a gene: 3. The CDR3 spans 14 residues. From germline, CDR1 is MNHEY and CDR2 SMNVEV (reference sequence). The CDR3 sequence is CASSLREGSYEQYF. The CDR3 nucleotides read TGTGCCAGCAGTCTGCGGGAGGGGTCCTACGAGCAGTACTTC.

This clone has a handful of counts. V gene TRBV18 combines with J gene TRBJ1-1; 8 bases are shared with TRBD1. Germline V gives CDR1 KGHSH, CDR2 LQKENI. CDR3 length equals 16 residues. Trimming cost V 4 bases and J 3 bases; bases outside gene matches: 10. The CDR3 sequence is CASSLTGQGLDTEAFF. The CDR3 DNA follows: TGTGCCAGCTCACTCACCGGACAGGGTCTGGACACTGAAGCTTTCTTT. The full variable domain, rest sourced from reference TRBV18 and TRBJ1-1, is NAGVMQNPRHLVRRRGQEARLRCSPMKGHSHVYWYRQLPEEGLKFMVYLQKENIIDESGMPKERFSAEFPKEGPSILRIQQVVRGDSAAYFCASSLTGQGLDTEAFFGQGTRLTVV.

V and J are TRBV3-1 (or the pseudogene TRBV3-2) and TRBJ2-1, with TRBD1 matching over 8 bases. Germline assignment: CDR1 LGHDT and CDR2 YNNKEL (reference sequence). Germline trimming cut 2 bases from V and 9 bases from J; bases unmatched to any gene: 21. CDR3 length equals 19 residues. The CDR3 region is CASSQSRSGRTGMTGEQFF. CDR3 DNA sequence: TGTGCCAGCAGCCAATCCCGCTCCGGACGGACAGGGATGACGGGTGAGCAGTTCTTC.

The DNA of the CDR3 is TGTGCCAGCAGTTCCAAGCGGGGGGGCTCCTACAATGAGCAGTTCTTC. Translating it yields CASSSKRGGSYNEQFF. V is TRBV6-2 or TRBV6-3 and J is TRBJ2-1; 10 bases agree with TRBD2. There are 16 residues in the CDR3. CDR1 is MNHEY and CDR2 is SVGEGT in the germline V gene. The V segment lost 4 bases and the J segment 0 bases; nucleotides outside the gene matches: 3.

This clone was observed once. The rearrangement links TRBV30 to TRBJ1-5; D not certain. Germline CDR1 and CDR2: GTSNPN and SVGIG (reference sequence). V dropped 2 bases and J dropped 0 bases, with 5 bases sitting between them. The CDR3 sequence is 13 residues long. The CDR3 spells CAWSLNSNQPQHF. In DNA, the CDR3 is TGTGCCTGGAGTTTAAATAGCAATCAGCCCCAGCATTTT.

The J gene is TRBJ2-1, the V gene TRBV28, with D possibly TRBD2 on 5 matching bases. CDR3 length equals 14 residues. Germline-derived CDR1 and CDR2 are MDHEN and SYDVKM. V dropped 7 bases and J dropped 6 bases, with 16 bases sitting between them. The CDR3 reads CASTLTGSFNEQFF. CDR3 coding DNA: TGTGCCAGCACCCTTACGGGGAGTTTCAATGAGCAGTTCTTC.

As concerns this clone: Other DNA sequences in this specimen translate into the identical CDR3. The chain is built from TRBV18 and TRBJ2-5; weak D call: TRBD2 (6 bases). This CDR3 contains 13 residues. From germline, CDR1 is KGHSH and CDR2 LQKENI. V lost 6 bases to trimming and J lost 4 bases, with 12 bases between them. The CDR3 region has the DNA TGTGCCAGCTCGCCAGGAGGGAGAGAGACCCAGTACTTC. Amino acids: CASSPGGRETQYF.

V usage is TRBV11-2 and J usage is TRBJ2-7; 13 positions match TRBD2. J lost 3 bases, V lost 6 bases, and 11 bases had no gene match. CDR3 length equals 17 residues. Germline loops: CDR1 SGHAT, CDR2 FQNNGV. This CDR3 reads CASRATGLAGRDYEQYF. DNA of the CDR3: TGTGCCAGCAGGGCCACGGGACTAGCGGGAAGGGACTACGAGCAGTACTTC.

This clone has just one count. The gene calls are TRBV28 and TRBJ2-5; D is possibly TRBD2 (5 bases). Germline V CDR1 and CDR2: MDHEN, SYDVKM. Deletions cut 2 bases from V and 3 bases from J, with 25 bases between. There are 19 residues in the CDR3. The CDR3 coding sequence is TGTGCCAGCAGTTTAGACTGGCGGCGACTAACCTCTGGGAAAGAGACCCAGTACTTC. This sequence encodes CASSLDWRRLTSGKETQYF.

The J gene is TRBJ1-2, the V gene TRBV7-2, with D perhaps matching TRBD1 (5 bases). CDR3 size: 12 residues. V was trimmed by 1 base and J by 8 bases, leaving 8 bases between them. CDR1 and CDR2 (germline): SGHTA, FQGNSA. The chain's CDR3 is CASSLGSGGYTF. CDR3 DNA: TGTGCCAGCAGCTTAGGGTCAGGGGGCTACACCTTC.

This chain connects TRBV3-1 (or the pseudogene TRBV3-2) to TRBJ1-2; D is perhaps TRBD1 (5 bases). CDR1 is LGHDT and CDR2 is YNNKEL in the germline V gene (reference sequence). This CDR3 is built from 16 residues. V gave up 3 bases and J gave up 2 bases, with 16 bases separating them. In nucleotides, the CDR3 is TGTGCCAGCAGCCAGTCAGGGATGGAAAGAAACTATGGCTACACCTTC. It translates to CASSQSGMERNYGYTF.

This chain uses TRBV3-1 (or the pseudogene TRBV3-2) with TRBJ2-7, with D hard to call. The CDR3 extends over 14 amino acids. V shed 5 bases and J shed 5 bases, with 16 bases lying between them. The germline CDR1 and CDR2 sequences are LGHDT and YNNKEL (reference sequence). The DNA for the CDR3 is TGTGCCAGCAGCTCCCCTTATGGCGGCCACGAGCAGTACTTC. Translation gives CASSSPYGGHEQYF.

DNA for the CDR3: TGTGCCAGCAGAGGGTCAGGGGACGAGACCCAGTACTTC. This translates into CASRGSGDETQYF. The rearrangement joins TRBV27 to TRBJ2-5, with D perhaps TRBD1 (6 bases). The CDR3 spans 13 residues. The germline V gene has CDR1 MNHEY and CDR2 SMNVEV (reference sequence). Trimming removed 6 bases at V and 5 bases at J, with 13 bases between.

The chain has TRBV27 and TRBJ2-5; D might be TRBD2 (6 bases). Germline V gene data show CDR1 as MNHEY and CDR2 as SMNVEV (reference sequence). The CDR3 runs 14 residues. V dropped 4 bases and J dropped 1 base, with 10 bases sitting between them. The CDR3 sequence is CASSYRDSQETQYF. DNA for the CDR3: TGTGCCAGCAGTTACCGGGACTCCCAAGAGACCCAGTACTTC.

This clone was recorded once. The chain links TRBV10-3 to TRBJ1-1, with 8 bases lining up with TRBD1. The CDR3 runs 19 residues. Trimming cost V 2 bases and J 4 bases; bases outside gene matches: 18. Germline assignment: CDR1 ENHRY and CDR2 SYGVKD. The CDR3 DNA is TGTGCCATCAGTGAGGTCGGACAGGGCCTAAACCGTAGGAGCACTGAAGCTTTCTTT. This codes for CAISEVGQGLNRRSTEAFF.

A single count supports this clone. The genes are TRBV6-6 and TRBJ2-3, with 8 positions matching TRBD1. This CDR3 comprises 14 residues. Germline lookup yields CDR1 MNHNY and CDR2 SVGAGI (reference sequence). Trimming took 4 bases from V and 4 from J; bases not matched to a gene: 4. As DNA, the CDR3 is TGTGCCAGCAGTTTGGGACAGGCCGCAGATACGCAGTATTTT. It yields the protein CASSLGQAADTQYF.

The chain recombines TRBV29-1 with TRBJ2-7; TRBD2 might be the D (5 bases). The CDR3 has 14 amino acids. Germline V gives CDR1 SQVTM, CDR2 ANQGSEA. The ends were cut back, 4 bases at V and 6 bases at J, with 19 bases in the middle. CDR3 sequence (DNA): TGCAGCGTTGTACTGAGGGCAGGCTCCACCGAGCAGTACTTC. The encoded protein is CSVVLRAGSTEQYF.

This clone was counted once. The chain has TRBV3-1 (or the pseudogene TRBV3-2) and TRBJ2-5, with 12 nucleotides matching TRBD2. J lost 1 base, V lost 5 bases, and 11 bases had no gene match. Germline CDR1 is LGHDT and CDR2 is YNNKEL (reference sequence). The CDR3 length is 18 residues. The CDR3 DNA follows: TGTGCCAGCAGCTCCCAGACTAGCGGGAGAGGAAGCCAAGAGACCCAGTACTTC. Translating it yields CASSSQTSGRGSQETQYF.

The V and J genes are TRBV28 and TRBJ2-7; 10 bases fit TRBD2. V gave up 5 bases and J gave up 3 bases; unmatched junction bases: 4. This CDR3 is 14 amino acids long. In germline, CDR1 is MDHEN, CDR2 SYDVKM. The DNA for the CDR3 is TGTGCCAGCAGTGAGGTAGCGGGAGGCTACGAGCAGTACTTC. This sequence encodes CASSEVAGGYEQYF.